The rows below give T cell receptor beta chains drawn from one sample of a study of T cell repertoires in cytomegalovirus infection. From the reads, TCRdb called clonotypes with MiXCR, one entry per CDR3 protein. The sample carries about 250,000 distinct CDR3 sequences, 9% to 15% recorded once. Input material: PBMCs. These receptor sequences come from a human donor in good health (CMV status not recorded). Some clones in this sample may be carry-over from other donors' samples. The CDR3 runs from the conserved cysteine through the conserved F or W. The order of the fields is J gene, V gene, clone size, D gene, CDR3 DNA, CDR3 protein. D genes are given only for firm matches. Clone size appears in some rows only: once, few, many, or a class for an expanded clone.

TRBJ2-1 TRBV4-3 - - TGCGCCAGCAGCGACCCGTCCCGGCAGTTCTTC CASSDPSRQFF
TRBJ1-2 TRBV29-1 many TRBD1 TGCAGCGCCGCCCCACAGGGGGCGGGTGGCTACACCTTC CSAAPQGAGGYTF
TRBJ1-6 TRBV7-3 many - TGTGCCAGCAGCATACAGGGAAATTCACCCCTCCACTTT CASSIQGNSPLHF
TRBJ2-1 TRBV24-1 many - TGTGCCACCAGTGGTCGGCAGGGCTCTGAGCAGTTCTTC CATSGRQGSEQFF
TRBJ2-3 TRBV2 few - TGTGCCAGCAGTGTGAGGCGGGGGCAGGGAGATACGCAGTATTTT CASSVRRGQGDTQYF
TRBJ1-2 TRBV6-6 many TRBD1 TGTGCCAGCAGGACTACAGGGGGGTATGGCTACACCTTC CASRTTGGYGYTF
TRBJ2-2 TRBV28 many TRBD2 TGTGCCAGCAGCCTGAGACTAGCGGGCGTTTGGACCGGGGAGCTGTTTTTT CASSLRLAGVWTGELFF
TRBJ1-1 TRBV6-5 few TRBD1 TGTGCCAGCAGTTACAGGACAGGGAACACTGAAGCTTTCTTT CASSYRTGNTEAFF
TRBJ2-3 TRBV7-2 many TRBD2 TGTGCCAGCAGCTTAGGAGCTAGCGGGAGGGGAGATACGCAGTATTTT CASSLGASGRGDTQYF
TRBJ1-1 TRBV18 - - TGTGCCAGCTCACCACTAGAGAACACTGAAGCTTTCTTT CASSPLENTEAFF
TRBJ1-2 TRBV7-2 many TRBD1 TGTGCCAGCAGCTTACTGGACAGGGCCTCTGGCTACACCTTC CASSLLDRASGYTF
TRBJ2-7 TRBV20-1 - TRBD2 TGCAGTGCTAGGAAACTAGCGGGAAGCTCCTACGAGCAGTACTTC CSARKLAGSSYEQYF
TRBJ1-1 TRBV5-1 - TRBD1 TGCACCAGCAGCTTGGACAGGGGAGTTACCAGAGCTTTCTTT CTSSLDRGVTRAFF
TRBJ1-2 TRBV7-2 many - TGTGCCAGCAGCCCCTCCGGTGGGTATGGCTACACCTTC CASSPSGGYGYTF
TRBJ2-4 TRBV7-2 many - TGTGCCAGCAGCCTATCGTGGGCCAAAAACATTCAGTACTTC CASSLSWAKNIQYF
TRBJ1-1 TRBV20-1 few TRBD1 TGCAGTGCGACGGACAGGGGTTTGAACACTGAAGCTTTCTTT CSATDRGLNTEAFF
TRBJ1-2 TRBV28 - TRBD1 TGTGCCAGCAGTTCGGGCGGGACAGAGGATGGCTACACCTTC CASSSGGTEDGYTF
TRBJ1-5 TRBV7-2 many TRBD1 TGTGCCAGCAGCTTAGTCCCCCGGACAGGGGGTCAGCCCCAGCATTTT CASSLVPRTGGQPQHF
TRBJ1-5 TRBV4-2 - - TGTGCCAGCAGCCAAGGGACGGGGGTCGGGGGTGATCAGCCCCAGCATTTT CASSQGTGVGGDQPQHF